The rows below give T cell receptor beta chains drawn from one sample of a study of T cells after yellow fever vaccination. Using its own MiXCR run on the 5' RACE reads, TCRdb lists one record per CDR3 protein. The sample includes around 50,000 distinct CDR3 sequences, roughly 7.3% of them seen just once. The source was CD8+ T cells sorted from PBMCs, collected more than 13 days after the first yellow fever vaccination. These receptor sequences come from a young man who received the YFV17D yellow fever vaccine. Both conserved end residues are part of each CDR3. The D gene is left open where the match is weak. Clone size appears in some rows only: once, few, many, or a class for an expanded clone.

d_gene: TRBD1
abundance: .
len: 13
j_gene: TRBJ1-2
v_gene: TRBV19
CDR3aa: CASWGQGNYGYTF
CDR3nt: TGTGCCAGTTGGGGACAGGGTAACTATGGCTACACCTTC

d_gene: .
abundance: .
len: 17
j_gene: TRBJ1-5
v_gene: TRBV4-3
CDR3aa: CASSQVYPGNLNQPQHF
CDR3nt: TGCGCCAGCAGCCAAGTCTACCCAGGGAACCTAAATCAGCCCCAGCATTTT

d_gene: .
abundance: .
len: 14
j_gene: TRBJ1-2
v_gene: TRBV6-5
CDR3aa: CASSYQGPGDGYTF
CDR3nt: TGTGCCAGCAGTTACCAGGGCCCAGGGGATGGCTACACCTTC

d_gene: .
abundance: many
len: 13
j_gene: TRBJ2-7
v_gene: TRBV29-1
CDR3aa: CSVGSQGPYEQYF
CDR3nt: TGCAGCGTTGGTTCGCAGGGACCCTACGAGCAGTACTTC

d_gene: .
abundance: many
len: 12
j_gene: TRBJ1-1
v_gene: TRBV14
CDR3aa: CASSRGGAEAFF
CDR3nt: TGTGCCAGCAGCCGGGGGGGGGCTGAAGCTTTCTTT

d_gene: .
abundance: .
len: 13
j_gene: TRBJ1-1
v_gene: TRBV5-4
CDR3aa: CARSLGGATEAFF
CDR3nt: TGTGCCAGGAGCCTGGGGGGGGCCACTGAAGCTTTCTTT

d_gene: .
abundance: many
len: 13
j_gene: TRBJ1-2
v_gene: TRBV6-5
CDR3aa: CASSTGHSDGYTF
CDR3nt: TGTGCCAGCAGTACGGGACATTCGGATGGCTACACCTTC

d_gene: TRBD1
abundance: few
len: 14
j_gene: TRBJ2-1
v_gene: TRBV5-1
CDR3aa: CASGEDRTYNEQFF
CDR3nt: TGCGCCAGCGGTGAGGACAGGACCTACAATGAGCAGTTCTTC

d_gene: .
abundance: many
len: 18
j_gene: TRBJ2-3
v_gene: TRBV12-5
CDR3aa: CASGLVRVGGASTDTQYF
CDR3nt: TGTGCTAGTGGTTTGGTACGAGTCGGAGGGGCGAGCACAGATACGCAGTATTTT

d_gene: TRBD1
abundance: many
len: 15
j_gene: TRBJ2-3
v_gene: TRBV4-3
CDR3aa: CASSSGTVSTDTQYF
CDR3nt: TGCGCCAGCAGCTCCGGGACAGTAAGCACAGATACGCAGTATTTT

d_gene: .
abundance: many
len: 14
j_gene: TRBJ1-2
v_gene: TRBV4-1
CDR3aa: CASSQDDRGRDYTF
CDR3nt: TGCGCCAGCAGCCAAGATGATCGGGGGCGGGACTACACCTTC

d_gene: .
abundance: few
len: 16
j_gene: TRBJ2-7
v_gene: TRBV5-6
CDR3aa: CASSLEFSTVGGEQYF
CDR3nt: TGTGCCAGCAGCTTGGAATTCTCGACAGTGGGTGGAGAGCAGTACTTC

d_gene: .
abundance: few
len: 17
j_gene: TRBJ2-6
v_gene: TRBV5-4
CDR3aa: CASSSLGSLSGANVLTF
CDR3nt: TGTGCCAGCAGCTCTTTGGGGAGCCTCTCTGGGGCCAACGTCCTGACTTTC

d_gene: .
abundance: many
len: 15
j_gene: TRBJ2-7
v_gene: TRBV4-3
CDR3aa: CASSQGGGGPYEQYF
CDR3nt: TGCGCCAGCAGCCAAGGAGGGGGGGGGCCCTACGAGCAGTACTTC

d_gene: TRBD1
abundance: many
len: 14
j_gene: TRBJ1-2
v_gene: TRBV29-1
CDR3aa: CSGQTGWADYGYTF
CDR3nt: TGCAGCGGCCAGACAGGGTGGGCCGACTATGGCTACACCTTC

d_gene: .
abundance: many
len: 14
j_gene: TRBJ2-3
v_gene: TRBV4-3
CDR3aa: CASSQRGATDTQYF
CDR3nt: TGCGCCAGCAGCCAAAGGGGGGCCACAGATACGCAGTATTTT

d_gene: TRBD2
abundance: many
len: 14
j_gene: TRBJ2-1
v_gene: TRBV29-1
CDR3aa: CSVEEREVGGEQFF
CDR3nt: TGCAGCGTTGAAGAACGGGAGGTAGGAGGTGAGCAGTTCTTC

d_gene: .
abundance: few
len: 15
j_gene: TRBJ2-1
v_gene: TRBV5-1
CDR3aa: CASSLERISYNEQFF
CDR3nt: TGCGCCAGCAGCTTGGAGAGGATCTCCTACAATGAGCAGTTCTTC

d_gene: .
abundance: many
len: 13
j_gene: TRBJ1-1
v_gene: TRBV12-3/TRBV12-4
CDR3aa: CASSLGKRTEAFF
CDR3nt: TGTGCCAGCAGTTTGGGTAAACGGACTGAAGCTTTCTTT

d_gene: .
abundance: many
len: 15
j_gene: TRBJ1-2
v_gene: TRBV10-3
CDR3aa: CAISDGESANYGYTF
CDR3nt: TGTGCCATCAGTGACGGGGAGTCGGCTAACTATGGCTACACCTTC

d_gene: .
abundance: many
len: 16
j_gene: TRBJ2-1
v_gene: TRBV7-2
CDR3aa: CASSLEFPGAGGEQFF
CDR3nt: TGTGCCAGCAGCTTAGAGTTTCCGGGGGCGGGCGGTGAGCAGTTCTTC

d_gene: TRBD2
abundance: many
len: 15
j_gene: TRBJ2-1
v_gene: TRBV20-1
CDR3aa: CSARDAAGAYNEQFF
CDR3nt: TGCAGTGCTAGAGACGCAGCGGGGGCCTACAATGAGCAGTTCTTC

d_gene: .
abundance: .
len: 17
j_gene: TRBJ1-3
v_gene: TRBV4-3
CDR3aa: CASSQELWAHSGNTIYF
CDR3nt: TGCGCCAGCAGCCAAGAACTGTGGGCACATTCTGGAAACACCATATATTTT

d_gene: TRBD2
abundance: many
len: 15
j_gene: TRBJ2-5
v_gene: TRBV14
CDR3aa: CASSQAMTGGETQYF
CDR3nt: TGTGCCAGCAGCCAAGCGATGACGGGGGGGGAGACCCAGTACTTC

d_gene: TRBD1
abundance: many
len: 13
j_gene: TRBJ1-2
v_gene: TRBV29-1
CDR3aa: CSVEDRQGSGYTF
CDR3nt: TGCAGCGTTGAAGACAGACAGGGGTCTGGCTACACCTTC

d_gene: .
abundance: many
len: 16
j_gene: TRBJ2-7
v_gene: TRBV7-8
CDR3aa: CASSLGGGGFRYEQYF
CDR3nt: TGTGCCAGCAGCTTAGGAGGGGGGGGTTTCAGGTACGAGCAGTACTTC

d_gene: TRBD2
abundance: many
len: 17
j_gene: TRBJ2-1
v_gene: TRBV7-6
CDR3aa: CASSLAHRTSGDPKQFF
CDR3nt: TGTGCCAGCAGCTTAGCTCACCGGACTAGCGGGGACCCAAAGCAGTTCTTC

d_gene: TRBD1
abundance: many
len: 13
j_gene: TRBJ2-7
v_gene: TRBV12-3/TRBV12-4
CDR3aa: CASSHAQGSEQYF
CDR3nt: TGTGCCAGCAGTCATGCACAGGGGAGCGAGCAGTACTTC

d_gene: TRBD2
abundance: many
len: 15
j_gene: TRBJ2-3
v_gene: TRBV7-2
CDR3aa: CASSLVAGAGDTQYF
CDR3nt: TGTGCCAGCAGCTTAGTAGCGGGGGCTGGGGATACGCAGTATTTT

d_gene: TRBD1
abundance: many
len: 15
j_gene: TRBJ2-1
v_gene: TRBV27
CDR3aa: CASSFGQGTYNEQFF
CDR3nt: TGTGCCAGCAGTTTCGGACAGGGGACATACAATGAGCAGTTCTTC

d_gene: .
abundance: .
len: 12
j_gene: TRBJ1-5
v_gene: TRBV20-1
CDR3aa: CSATGTSQPQHF
CDR3nt: TGCAGTGCTACAGGGACCAGCCAGCCCCAGCATTTT

d_gene: .
abundance: many
len: 17
j_gene: TRBJ1-4
v_gene: TRBV3-1
CDR3aa: CASRQSTGRRFDEKLFF
CDR3nt: TGTGCCAGCAGACAATCTACGGGACGGCGATTTGATGAAAAACTGTTTTTT

d_gene: TRBD1
abundance: medium-sized
len: 14
j_gene: TRBJ2-3
v_gene: TRBV6-4
CDR3aa: CASSGTGGTDTQYF
CDR3nt: TGTGCCAGCAGTGGGACAGGGGGCACAGATACGCAGTATTTT

d_gene: .
abundance: many
len: 15
j_gene: TRBJ2-1
v_gene: TRBV20-1
CDR3aa: CSAPRVRDSYNEQFF
CDR3nt: TGCAGTGCCCCCCGGGTCAGGGACTCTTACAATGAGCAGTTCTTC

d_gene: .
abundance: many
len: 12
j_gene: TRBJ2-4
v_gene: TRBV12-3/TRBV12-4
CDR3aa: CASSAEGNIQYF
CDR3nt: TGTGCCAGCAGCGCGGAGGGGAACATTCAGTACTTC

d_gene: .
abundance: many
len: 11
j_gene: TRBJ2-1
v_gene: TRBV6-5
CDR3aa: CASSYGNEQFF
CDR3nt: TGTGCCAGCAGTTACGGCAATGAGCAGTTCTTC

d_gene: .
abundance: many
len: 12
j_gene: TRBJ2-7
v_gene: TRBV29-1
CDR3aa: CSVDAGAYEQYF
CDR3nt: TGCAGCGTTGATGCAGGAGCCTACGAGCAGTACTTC

d_gene: .
abundance: many
len: 13
j_gene: TRBJ1-4
v_gene: TRBV28
CDR3aa: CASSPRVDEKLFF
CDR3nt: TGTGCCAGCAGTCCCAGGGTTGATGAAAAACTGTTTTTT

d_gene: TRBD2
abundance: .
len: 15
j_gene: TRBJ2-2
v_gene: TRBV12-3/TRBV12-4
CDR3aa: CASSPLAGNTGELFF
CDR3nt: TGTGCCAGCAGTCCCCTAGCGGGGAACACCGGGGAGCTGTTTTTT